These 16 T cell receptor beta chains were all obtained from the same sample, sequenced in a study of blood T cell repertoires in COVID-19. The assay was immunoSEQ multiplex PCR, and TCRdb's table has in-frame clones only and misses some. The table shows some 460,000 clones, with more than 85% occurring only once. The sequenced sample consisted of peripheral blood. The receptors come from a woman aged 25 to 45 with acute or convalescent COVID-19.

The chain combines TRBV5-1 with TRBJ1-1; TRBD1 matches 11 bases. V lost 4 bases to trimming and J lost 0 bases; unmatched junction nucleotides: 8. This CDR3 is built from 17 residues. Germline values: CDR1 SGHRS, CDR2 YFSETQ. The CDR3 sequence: CASSTTGTGGLNTEAFF. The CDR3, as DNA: TGCGCCAGCAGCACGACCGGGACAGGGGGTTTGAACACTGAAGCTTTCTTT.

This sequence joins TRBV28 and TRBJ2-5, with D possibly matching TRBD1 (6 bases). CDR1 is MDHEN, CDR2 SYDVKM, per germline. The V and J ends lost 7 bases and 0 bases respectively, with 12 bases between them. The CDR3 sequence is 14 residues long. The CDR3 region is CASTLQGDQETQYF. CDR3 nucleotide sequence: TGTGCCAGCACTCTACAGGGCGACCAAGAGACCCAGTACTTC.

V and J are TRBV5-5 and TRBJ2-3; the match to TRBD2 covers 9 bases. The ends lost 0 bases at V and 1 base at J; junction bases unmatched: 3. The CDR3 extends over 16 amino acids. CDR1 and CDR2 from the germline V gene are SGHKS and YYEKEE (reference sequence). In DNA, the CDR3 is TGTGCCAGCAGCTTGGTGTCTAGCGGGGGCACAGATACGCAGTATTTT. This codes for CASSLVSSGGTDTQYF.

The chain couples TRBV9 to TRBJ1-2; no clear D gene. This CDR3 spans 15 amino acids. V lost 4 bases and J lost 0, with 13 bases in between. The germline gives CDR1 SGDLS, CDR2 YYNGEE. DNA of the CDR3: TGTGCCAGCAGCTTCACAGCCTCCTCTAACTATGGCTACACCTTC. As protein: CASSFTASSNYGYTF.

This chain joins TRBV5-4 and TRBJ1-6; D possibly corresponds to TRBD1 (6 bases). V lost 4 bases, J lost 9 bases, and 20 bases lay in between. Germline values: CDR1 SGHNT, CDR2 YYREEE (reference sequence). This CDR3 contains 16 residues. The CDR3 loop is CASSVGHAKSSSPLHF. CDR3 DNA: TGTGCCAGCAGCGTGGGACACGCCAAAAGTTCTTCACCCCTCCACTTT.

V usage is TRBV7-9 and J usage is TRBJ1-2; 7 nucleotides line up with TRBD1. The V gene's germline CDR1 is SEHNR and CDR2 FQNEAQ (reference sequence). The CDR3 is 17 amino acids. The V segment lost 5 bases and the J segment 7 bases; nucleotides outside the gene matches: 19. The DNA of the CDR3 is TGTGCCAGCAGCCCGTGGCAGAACAGGGGCTCTTCTGGTGGCTACACCTTC. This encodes CASSPWQNRGSSGGYTF.

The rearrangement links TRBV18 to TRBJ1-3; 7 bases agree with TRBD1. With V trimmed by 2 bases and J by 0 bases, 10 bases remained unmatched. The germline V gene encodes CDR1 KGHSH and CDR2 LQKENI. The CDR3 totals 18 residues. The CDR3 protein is CASSPRSGQPRSGNTIYF. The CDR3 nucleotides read TGTGCCAGCTCACCAAGGTCGGGACAGCCGCGCTCTGGAAACACCATATATTTT.

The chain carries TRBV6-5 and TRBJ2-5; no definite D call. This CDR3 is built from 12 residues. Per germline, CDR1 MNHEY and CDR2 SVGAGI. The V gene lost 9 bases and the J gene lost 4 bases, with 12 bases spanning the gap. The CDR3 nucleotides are TGTGCCAGTTTAAAGAGAATAGAGACCCAGTACTTC. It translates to CASLKRIETQYF.

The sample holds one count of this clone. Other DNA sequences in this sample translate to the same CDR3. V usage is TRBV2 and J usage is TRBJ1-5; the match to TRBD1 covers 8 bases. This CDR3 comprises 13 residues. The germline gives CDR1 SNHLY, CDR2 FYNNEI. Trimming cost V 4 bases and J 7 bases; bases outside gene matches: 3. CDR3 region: CASSGTGRQPQHF. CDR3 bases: TGTGCCAGCAGTGGGACAGGGAGGCAGCCCCAGCATTTT.

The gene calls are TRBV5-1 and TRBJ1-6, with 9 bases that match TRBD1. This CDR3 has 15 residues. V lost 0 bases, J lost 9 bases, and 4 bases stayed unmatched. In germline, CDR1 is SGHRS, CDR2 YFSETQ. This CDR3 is CASSLANRGLSPLHF. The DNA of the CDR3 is TGCGCCAGCAGCTTGGCCAACAGGGGGCTTTCACCCCTCCACTTT.

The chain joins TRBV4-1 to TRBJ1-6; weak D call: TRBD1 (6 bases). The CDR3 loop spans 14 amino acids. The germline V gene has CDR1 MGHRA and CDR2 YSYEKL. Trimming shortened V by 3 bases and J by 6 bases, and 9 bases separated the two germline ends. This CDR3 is CASSQGTFNSPLHF. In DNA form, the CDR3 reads TGCGCCAGCAGCCAGGGGACATTTAATTCACCCCTCCACTTT.

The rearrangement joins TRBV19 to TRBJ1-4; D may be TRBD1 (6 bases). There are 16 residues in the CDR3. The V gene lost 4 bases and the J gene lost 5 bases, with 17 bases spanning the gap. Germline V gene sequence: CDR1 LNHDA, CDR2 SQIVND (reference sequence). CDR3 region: CASSKADAGENEKLFF. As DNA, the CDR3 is TGTGCCAGTAGTAAAGCCGACGCAGGGGAAAATGAAAAACTGTTTTTT.

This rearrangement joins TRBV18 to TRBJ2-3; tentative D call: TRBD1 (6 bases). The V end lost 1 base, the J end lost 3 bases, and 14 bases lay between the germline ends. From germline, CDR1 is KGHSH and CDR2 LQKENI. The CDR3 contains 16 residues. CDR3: CASSPREQGFTDTQYF. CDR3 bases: TGTGCCAGCTCACCACGGGAACAGGGCTTTACAGATACGCAGTATTTT.

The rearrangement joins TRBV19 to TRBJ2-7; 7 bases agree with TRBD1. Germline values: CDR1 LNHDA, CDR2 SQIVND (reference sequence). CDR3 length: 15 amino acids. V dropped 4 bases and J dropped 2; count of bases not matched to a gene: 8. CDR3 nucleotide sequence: TGTGCCAGTAGTACAGTTGGGGGACAGACCTACGAGCAGTACTTC. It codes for CASSTVGGQTYEQYF.

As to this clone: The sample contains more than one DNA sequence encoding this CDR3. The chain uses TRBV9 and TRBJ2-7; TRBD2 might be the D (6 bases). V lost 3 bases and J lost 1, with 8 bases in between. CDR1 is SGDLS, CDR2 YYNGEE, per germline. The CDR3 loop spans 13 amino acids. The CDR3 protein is CASSAGGSYEQYF. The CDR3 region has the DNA TGTGCCAGCAGCGCCGGGGGTTCCTACGAGCAGTACTTC.

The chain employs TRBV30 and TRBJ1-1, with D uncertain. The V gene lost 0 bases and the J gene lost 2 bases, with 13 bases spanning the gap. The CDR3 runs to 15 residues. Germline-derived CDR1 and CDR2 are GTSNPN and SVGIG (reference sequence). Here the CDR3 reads CAWSVLRGNNTEAFF. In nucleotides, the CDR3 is TGTGCCTGGAGTGTACTTAGAGGGAATAACACTGAAGCTTTCTTT.